This T cell receptor beta chain emerged from a study of T-cell reconstitution after alpha-beta-depleted transplantation in children. This clonotype has at least ten counts. The antigen remains undetermined. Study-wide findings and caveats: Newly made T cells mostly supplied T-cell counts and diversity one year after transplant. Reportedly, alpha-beta T cells present about two months post-transplant originated from several hundred expanded clones of graft origin. Certain patients had high TCRbeta diversity at day 60, and it came from recipient T cells and thymic progenitors that survived.

As it was prepared, the TCRbeta library received unique molecular identifiers. TCRdb recomputed calls from the PCR reads with MiXCR, one row per CDR3 protein. The sample holds hundreds of thousands of distinct CDR3 sequences, 10% to 15% seen once. V was pared by 6 bases and J by 2 bases, with 10 bases of the junction left unmatched. This CDR3 has 16 residues. CDR1 and CDR2 (germline): MDHEN, SYDVKM. Sequencing used PBMCs, mostly from graft donor cells, obtained 360 days after TCRalphabeta/CD19-depleted stem cell transplant. The clonotype originates from a male patient under 18 who had a stem cell transplant for acute myeloid leukemia, so the T cells may come from the graft donor. The chain combines TRBV28 with TRBJ1-3; the match to TRBD1 covers 7 bases. The CDR3 sequence: CASRTNRGLPGNTIYF. In DNA form, the CDR3 reads TGTGCCAGCAGGACCAACAGGGGCCTTCCTGGAAACACCATATATTTT. The entire variable domain, with the rest obtained from reference TRBV28 and TRBJ1-3, is as follows: DVKVTQSSRYLVKRTGEKVFLECVQDMDHENMFWYRQDPGLGLRLIYFSYDVKMKEKGDIPEGYSVSREKKERFSLILESASTNQTSMYLCASRTNRGLPGNTIYFGEGSWLTVV.